The T cell receptor (beta chain) under discussion was sequenced for a study of cytomegalovirus exposure and HLA in healthy donors. Of note for this clone: Its antigen is as yet unknown.

Study-level points and caveats: Confirmation in vitro established that a few CMV-associated chains were specific for CMV antigens.

The CDR3 spans 15 residues. The trim removed 4 bases at V and 5 bases at J, leaving 5 bases unmatched. Germline V gene sequence: CDR1 SGHVS, CDR2 FQNEAQ. Healthy bone marrow donors formed the donor group. The primer mix had 60 Vbeta and 13 Jbeta primers. The data were produced by immunoSEQ multiplex PCR, yet TCRdb's version contains in-frame clones alone and is incomplete. The data show roughly 70,000 clones, roughly 79% seen once. The TCR originated in a man between 50 and 59 years old in good health and CMV-seronegative. This chain uses TRBV7-8 with TRBJ2-5; 12 nucleotides agree with TRBD1. Sequencing was performed on PBMCs. DNA of the CDR3: TGTGCCAGCAGCTCAATGGGGACAGGGGGCGAGACCCAGTACTTC. It yields the protein CASSSMGTGGETQYF.